This T cell receptor beta chain was recovered during a study of CD4+ T cells in melanoma (dated by TCRdb to 2022 to 2024). For the study in its entirety: Neoantigen-specific CD4+ T cells in human melanoma were what the study investigated. The study at large found these results: Diverse differentiation states were reported to be shown by neoantigen-specific CD4+ T cells in melanoma. Neoantigen-specific CD4+ T cells were reported to be correlated with the function of CD8+ T cells, macrophages and B cells.

The donors were people with melanoma. The library was built by means of the immunoSEQ multiplex PCR assay. As stored in TCRdb, this immuneACCESS dataset retains in-frame rearrangements with V and J assigned. A fraction of the clones does not appear; measured against another copy, unresolved V genes explain less than half of the discrepancy, and the remainder lacks a known reason. This sample is represented by fewer than 20,000 clones; about four fifths of them were singletons. The top ten clones comprise approximately 5.4% of the sample. This clone was seen a few times. It has no known antigen specificity. No base quality information exists; no much larger clone differs at one position. The CDR3 runs 13 residues from the cysteine to the phenylalanine. The sequence is cut down to CDR3 DNA, 39 bases in frame from base 1. V and J are truncated by 4 bases and 1 base respectively, leaving an intervening sequence of 7 bases. Via the germline V gene, CDR1 is MGHRA and CDR2 YSYEKL.

The TCR was taken from a human donor with melanoma. This sequence uses TRBV4-1 and TRBJ1-1; no confident D gene assignment can be made. The specimen was cells from a culture (not recorded whether cultured in vitro). The CDR3 protein is CASSRRENTEAFF. The nucleotide sequence reads as follows: TGCGCCAGCAGCCGACGGGAGAACACTGAAGCTTTCTTT.